The 3 T cell receptor beta chains reported below all come from one sample, sequenced in a study of T cells in narcolepsy. Clones were sequenced by immunoSEQ multiplex PCR, and TCRdb holds only the in-frame ones, with some missing. The sample contains around 30,000 clones, less than 90% of which appear only once. The specimen was CD45RA- memory CD4+ T cells from PBMCs. These receptors were collected from a human donor with narcolepsy.

DNA of the CDR3: TGTGCCAGCAGCTTAGTAGGGGCGGGGTATGGCTACACCTTC. It encodes CASSLVGAGYGYTF. The gene calls are TRBV11-2 and TRBJ1-2; D is perhaps TRBD1 (5 bases). V lost 1 base and J 5 bases, leaving 11 bases between the germline ends. CDR3 size: 14 residues. CDR1 is SGHAT and CDR2 is FQNNGV in the germline V gene.

The genes are TRBV9 and TRBJ1-1, with 8 bases identical to TRBD1. CDR3 length: 14 amino acids. V was clipped by 3 bases and J by 5 bases; unmatched bases: 6. CDR1 SGDLS and CDR2 YYNGEE come from the germline V gene. As DNA, the CDR3 is TGTGCCAGCAGCGGCGGACAGGGTTGGACTGAAGCTTTCTTT. Translation: CASSGGQGWTEAFF.

The chain links TRBV29-1 to TRBJ2-7; TRBD1 agrees at 8 bases. The CDR3 extends over 13 amino acids. The V segment lost 6 bases and the J segment 6 bases; nucleotides outside the gene matches: 10. The germline V gene has CDR1 SQVTM and CDR2 ANQGSEA. The CDR3 bases are TGCAGCGTGAGCTCCGGGACAGGTGTCGAGCAGTACTTC. Residues: CSVSSGTGVEQYF.